Here is one T cell receptor beta chain with its context. This sample was taken from a study of blood T cell repertoires in COVID-19. In the study overall: COVID-19 samples collected from the United States, Italy and Spain covered acute and convalescent phases. Sources were T cells, B-cell-depleted T cells, or PBMCs; the material itself was cDNA or gDNA.

Unmatched junction bases numbered 8, after V lost 8 bases and J lost 5 bases. Germline CDR1 is SGHAT and CDR2 is FQNNGV. CDR3 size: 13 residues. Authors' methods: Amplification from reference gene primers served as the basis for estimated nucleated cell counts. TCRdb's copy holds only in-frame clones and misses some; the assay was immunoSEQ multiplex PCR. Clonal size and the V and J genes are those of that table, whereas D and trimming came from the DNA. The sample records 110,000 or so clones, approximately 90% being singletons. The source is a human donor in a cohort sampled during active COVID-19. The V call is TRBV11-2, the J call TRBJ1-2; TRBD1 aligns across 7 bases. What was sequenced was peripheral blood. The DNA for the CDR3 is TGTGCCAGCGGATCGGACAGGAGGTATGGCTACACCTTC. Translating gives CASGSDRRYGYTF. Variable domain in full (rest from reference TRBV11-2 and TRBJ1-2): EAGVAQSPRYKIIEKRQSVAFWCNPISGHATLYWYQQILGQGPKLLIQFQNNGVVDDSQLPKDRFSAERLKGVDSTLKIQPAKLEDSAVYLCASGSDRRYGYTFGSGTRLTVV.